Listed here are 29 T cell receptor beta chains from one sample, sequenced in a study of T-cell reconstitution after alpha-beta-depleted transplantation in children. During its preparation, the TCRbeta library received unique molecular identifiers. TCRdb re-analysed the PCR reads in MiXCR, keeping a single row per CDR3 protein. The sample yields about 900,000 distinct CDR3 sequences, roughly 29% seen once. Sequenced here: PBMCs, mostly from graft donor cells, sampled 360 days after TCRalphabeta/CD19-depleted stem cell transplant. The receptors shown here come from a boy under two years old who had a stem cell transplant for SCID, so the T cells may come from the graft donor.

The chain links TRBV20-1 to TRBJ1-1; maybe TRBD1 (6 bases). V was pared by 5 bases and J by 1 base, with 14 bases between. The length of the CDR3 is 14 residues. Germline values: CDR1 DFQATT, CDR2 SNEGSKA (reference sequence). The CDR3 reads CSAGGYGPNTEAFF. The CDR3 DNA reads as TGCAGTGCTGGGGGCTACGGCCCGAACACTGAAGCTTTCTTT.

The J gene is TRBJ1-1, the V gene TRBV7-2; the D gene is possibly TRBD1 (6 bases). Trimming left V 5 bases short and J 2 bases short, with 18 bases between. CDR3 length equals 16 residues. Looked up from germline, CDR1 is SGHTA and CDR2 is FQGNSA. As DNA, the CDR3 is TGTGCCAGCAGCACTTCCAGGGGACACTCAAACACTGAAGCTTTCTTT. As protein: CASSTSRGHSNTEAFF.

The genes are TRBV12-3 or TRBV12-4 and TRBJ2-6, with D hard to call. This CDR3 has 17 residues. V was clipped by 6 bases and J by 4 bases, with 19 bases between them. CDR3 loop: CASRSALGRAGANVLTF. In nucleotides, the CDR3 is TGTGCCAGCAGGTCCGCTTTGGGCCGTGCAGGGGCCAACGTCCTGACTTTC.

In its sample, this clonotype was seen a few times. The chain employs TRBV27 and TRBJ1-5, with D perhaps TRBD1 (6 bases). This CDR3 spans 17 amino acids. The germline gives CDR1 MNHEY, CDR2 SMNVEV (reference sequence). The germline V and J ends were trimmed by 3 bases and 2 bases, with 17 bases remaining between them. The DNA of the CDR3 is TGTGCCAGCAGTTTGAGGTTGGGGGGCGCGGGCAATCAGCCCCAGCATTTT. Protein sequence: CASSLRLGGAGNQPQHF.

This clonotype has more than one count but fewer than ten. This chain joins TRBV5-1 and TRBJ1-1; D possibly corresponds to TRBD1 (6 bases). V was shortened by 4 bases and J by 2 bases, with 18 bases between the two germline ends. Germline V gene data show CDR1 as SGHRS and CDR2 as YFSETQ. CDR3 size: 16 residues. CDR3 coding DNA: TGCGCCAGCAGCAAATCCAGGGGCTTGCGCAACACTGAAGCTTTCTTT. Its protein is CASSKSRGLRNTEAFF.

This clonotype was found once. The gene calls are TRBV9 and TRBJ2-1; 8 nucleotides align to TRBD2. This CDR3 comprises 17 residues. Germline V lookup: CDR1 SGDLS, CDR2 YYNGEE. V dropped 2 bases and J dropped 5; count of bases not matched to a gene: 12. CDR3 loop: CASSVKGRRGDHNEQFF. As DNA, the CDR3 is TGTGCCAGCAGCGTGAAGGGTCGGCGGGGGGACCACAATGAGCAGTTCTTC.

This clonotype came up a few times. The chain joins TRBV5-1 to TRBJ2-1; 8 bases are shared with TRBD1. CDR3 length equals 15 residues. J lost 4 bases, V lost 6 bases, and 9 bases had no gene match. The germline CDR1 and CDR2 sequences are SGHRS and YFSETQ. This chain's CDR3 is CASKEGTGVYNEQFF. Here the CDR3 DNA reads TGCGCCAGCAAAGAGGGGACAGGAGTATACAATGAGCAGTTCTTC.

A few counts support this clonotype. This sequence joins TRBV12-3 or TRBV12-4 and TRBJ2-1, with D perhaps assigned TRBD1 or TRBD2 (5 bases each). The CDR3 contains 14 residues. V gave up 6 bases and J gave up 9 bases, with 18 bases separating them. This CDR3 reads CASSKPGGATEQFF. The CDR3, as DNA: TGTGCCAGCAGCAAGCCTGGGGGTGCAACTGAGCAGTTCTTC.

A few counts support this clonotype. The chain employs TRBV5-1 and TRBJ2-1, with 10 bases fitting TRBD1. With V trimmed by 4 bases and J by 7 bases, 5 bases remained unmatched. The CDR3 runs to 14 residues. CDR1 and CDR2 (germline): SGHRS, YFSETQ. The CDR3 here is CASSTGQGSNEQFF. The CDR3 DNA sequence: TGCGCCAGCAGCACGGGACAGGGGAGTAATGAGCAGTTCTTC.

The chain links TRBV28 to TRBJ2-3; 16 nucleotides match TRBD2. The CDR3 consists of 17 residues. Germline lookup yields CDR1 MDHEN and CDR2 SYDVKM. V dropped 6 bases and J dropped 5; count of bases not matched to a gene: 8. For the CDR3, the DNA is TGTGCCAGCAGCTCCGGGACTAGCGGGGGGGCTGAAGATACGCAGTATTTT. As protein: CASSSGTSGGAEDTQYF.

CDR3 amino acids: CASSLGGLGSYTF. Here the CDR3 DNA reads TGTGCCAGCAGCTTGGGAGGGCTCGGGAGCTACACCTTC. The chain carries TRBV5-5 and TRBJ1-2; D ambiguous. The CDR3 sequence is 13 residues long. Looked up from germline, CDR1 is SGHKS and CDR2 is YYEKEE (reference sequence). The V end was cut by 0 bases, the J end by 9 bases, with 12 bases between.

In its sample, this clonotype was seen once. The chain links TRBV12-5 to TRBJ2-5; D gene ambiguous. Germline V gene data show CDR1 as LGHNT and CDR2 as FRNRAP. V lost 4 bases and J 4 bases, leaving 10 bases between the germline ends. CDR3 size: 13 residues. This chain's CDR3 is CASGSRLGETQYF. The CDR3, as DNA: TGTGCTAGTGGTTCACGACTGGGAGAGACCCAGTACTTC.

The J gene is TRBJ2-1, the V gene TRBV12-3 or TRBV12-4; D gene ambiguous. This CDR3 comprises 13 residues. Between the trimmed V and J ends, which lost 6 bases and 6 bases, there was a span of 12 bases. The CDR3 loop is CASSLTAANEQFF. Here the CDR3 DNA reads TGTGCCAGCAGCCTAACGGCGGCCAATGAGCAGTTCTTC.

This clonotype was counted between two and nine times. The gene calls are TRBV5-5 and TRBJ2-3; TRBD1 or TRBD2 may be the D gene (5 bases each). Germline CDR1 is SGHKS and CDR2 is YYEKEE (reference sequence). V was pared by 0 bases and J by 2 bases, with 16 bases between. The CDR3 consists of 17 residues. The CDR3 spells CASSLVGLAGYTDTQYF. CDR3 in DNA: TGTGCCAGCAGCTTGGTGGGGCTAGCTGGGTACACAGATACGCAGTATTTT.

This chain links TRBV12-3 or TRBV12-4 with TRBJ2-1, with D unresolved. Trimming pared 2 bases from V and 5 bases from J, leaving 13 bases between. This CDR3 has 15 amino acids. CDR3 coding DNA: TGTGCCAGCAGTTTAACTCCGCGCAAGGACAATGAGCAGTTCTTC. It specifies CASSLTPRKDNEQFF.

This chain uses TRBV10-3 with TRBJ2-5; 10 bases line up with TRBD1. Trimming cost V 10 bases and J 1 base; bases outside gene matches: 9. The germline CDR1 and CDR2 sequences are ENHRY and SYGVKD. The length of the CDR3 is 15 residues. Written as DNA, the CDR3 is TGTGCCACGATGGCGGGACAGGGGATCCAAGAGACCCAGTACTTC. Translated: CATMAGQGIQETQYF.

The genes are TRBV28 and TRBJ2-7, with a tentative D call TRBD2 (5 bases). The CDR3 totals 16 residues. The germline CDR1 and CDR2 sequences are MDHEN and SYDVKM. Deletions cut 6 bases from V and 3 bases from J, with 21 bases between. In nucleotides, the CDR3 is TGTGCCAGCAGACTGGGAGACTTGACCCACTACTACGAGCAGTACTTC. This sequence encodes CASRLGDLTHYYEQYF.

The rearrangement joins TRBV7-2 to TRBJ1-1, with TRBD1 identical over 8 bases. The J segment lost 8 bases and the V segment lost 2 bases, leaving 4 bases of the junction unmatched. This CDR3 contains 13 residues. CDR1 is SGHTA and CDR2 is FQGNSA in the germline V gene. For the CDR3, the DNA is TGTGCCAGCAGCTTATGGACAGGGCCCGAAGCTTTCTTT. It is translated as CASSLWTGPEAFF.

V is TRBV7-6 and J is TRBJ2-1; the D call may be TRBD1 or TRBD2 (6 bases each). This CDR3 is 15 amino acids long. The V and J ends lost 0 bases and 5 bases respectively, with 11 bases between them. Germline values: CDR1 SGHVS, CDR2 FNYEAQ. The CDR3 sequence is CASSLAGGDDNEQFF. The CDR3 bases are TGTGCCAGCAGCTTAGCGGGGGGCGATGACAATGAGCAGTTCTTC.

This chain joins TRBV28 and TRBJ1-2; D is ambiguous. V lost 3 bases to trimming and J lost 2 bases, with 10 bases between them. The CDR3 length is 14 residues. The germline CDR1 and CDR2 sequences are MDHEN and SYDVKM. The CDR3 bases are TGTGCCAGCAGTTTGCGGACGGAAAACTATGGCTACACCTTC. It is translated as CASSLRTENYGYTF.

This clonotype has just a few counts. The chain uses TRBV10-3 and TRBJ2-4, with 10 bases fitting TRBD2. This CDR3 region has 16 residues. Germline trimming cut 2 bases from V and 0 bases from J; bases unmatched to any gene: 1. Per the germline V gene, CDR1 is ENHRY and CDR2 is SYGVKD. This CDR3 is CAISEGLAVAKNIQYF. In DNA, the CDR3 is TGTGCCATCAGTGAGGGACTAGCGGTAGCCAAAAACATTCAGTACTTC.

The V gene is TRBV7-6, the J gene TRBJ1-1; maybe TRBD1 (5 bases). The CDR3 extends over 13 amino acids. With 7 bases removed from V and 7 bases from J, the gap between germline ends came to 16 bases. Germline V lookup: CDR1 SGHVS, CDR2 FNYEAQ. The CDR3 here is CASIPMDGGEAFF. The CDR3 DNA reads TGTGCCAGCATCCCGATGGACGGGGGTGAAGCTTTCTTT.

The chain is built from TRBV6-1 and TRBJ2-1; possibly TRBD1 or TRBD2 for D (5 bases each). The germline gives CDR1 MNHNS, CDR2 SASEGT. The CDR3 covers 11 residues. V was trimmed by 4 bases and J by 8 bases, leaving 6 bases between them. The CDR3 nucleotides are TGTGCCAGCAGTGGGGGGTATGAGCAGTTCTTC. This encodes CASSGGYEQFF.

There are a few counts of this clonotype. The chain employs TRBV14 and TRBJ2-7; D might be TRBD2 (6 bases). Germline V CDR1 and CDR2: SGHDN, FVKESK. This CDR3 region has 14 residues. The V end was cut by 2 bases, the J end by 4 bases, with 12 bases between. The CDR3 DNA is TGTGCCAGCAGCCAAAGGAGGGGCCCTTACGAGCAGTACTTC. This translates into CASSQRRGPYEQYF. Variable domain in full (rest from reference TRBV14 and TRBJ2-7): EAGVTQFPSHSVIEKGQTVTLRCDPISGHDNLYWYRRVMGKEIKFLLHFVKESKQDESGMPNNRFLAERTGGTYSTLKVQPAELEDSGVYFCASSQRRGPYEQYFGPGTRLTVT.

This clonotype was recorded a few times. The chain couples TRBV20-1 to TRBJ2-5, with unresolved D. V dropped 2 bases and J dropped 6 bases, with 16 bases sitting between them. Germline V CDR1 and CDR2: DFQATT, SNEGSKA (reference sequence). This CDR3 has 14 amino acids. The CDR3 loop is CSARSNSLSKTQYF. The CDR3 DNA reads TGCAGTGCTAGATCGAACAGCCTTTCTAAGACCCAGTACTTC.

The rearrangement joins TRBV5-1 to TRBJ2-5, with D perhaps matching TRBD1 or TRBD2 (6 bases each). Germline loops: CDR1 SGHRS, CDR2 YFSETQ. V was pared by 0 bases and J by 5 bases, with 11 bases between. The CDR3 runs 14 residues. The DNA for the CDR3 is TGCGCCAGCAGCTTGGAAGGAGGGGGGGAGACCCAGTACTTC. Translated: CASSLEGGGETQYF.

The table lists this clonotype with a few counts. The chain uses TRBV2 and TRBJ2-7, with TRBD1 identical over 9 bases. V shed 9 bases and J 3 bases; nucleotides not matched to a gene: 9. The CDR3 has 14 amino acids. Germline CDR1 is SNHLY and CDR2 is FYNNEI. CDR3 region: CARALDRGGYEQYF. In DNA, the CDR3 is TGTGCCAGAGCCCTGGACAGGGGAGGCTACGAGCAGTACTTC.

Only a few counts were recorded for this clonotype. V gene TRBV6-6 combines with J gene TRBJ1-5; D gene ambiguous. The V end lost 7 bases, the J end lost 7 bases, and 14 bases lay between the germline ends. Germline V gene lookup returns CDR1 MNHNY and CDR2 SVGAGI (reference sequence). The CDR3 loop spans 13 amino acids. The CDR3 here is CASTPEGLQPQHF. CDR3 DNA: TGTGCCAGCACCCCGGAGGGCTTGCAGCCCCAGCATTTT.

This clonotype came up a few times. The CDR3 DNA sequence: TGCGCCAACGGTAAGACCAGAGACTATGGCTACACCTTC. It codes for CANGKTRDYGYTF. The chain employs TRBV4-1 and TRBJ1-2; D is ambiguous. CDR3 length: 13 residues. V was cut by 10 bases and J by 3 bases, with 15 bases left in between. Germline values: CDR1 MGHRA, CDR2 YSYEKL.